The clone carrying this T cell receptor (beta chain) was detected many times. The data stem from a study of Graves' ophthalmopathy and Graves' hyperthyroidism. For repertoire sequencing, the TCR beta CDR3 regions were amplified from RNA transcripts. An initial RT-PCR round employing HTBI primers preceded a second-round multiplex PCR. One entry per CDR3 protein, called by TCRdb with MiXCR from the multiplex PCR reads. The table lists about 620,000 distinct CDR3 sequences, about 20% of them singletons. The CDR3 sequence is 12 residues long. In germline, CDR1 is SGHVS, CDR2 FQNEAQ. The V gene lost 5 bases and the J gene lost 14 bases, with 18 bases spanning the gap.

The J gene is TRBJ1-2, the V gene TRBV7-8; D gene unclear. Input material: peripheral blood. This TCR derives from a woman under 30 with stable Graves' hyperthyroidism. Some clones in this sample may be carry-over from other donors' samples. The CDR3 DNA sequence: TGTGCCAGCAGCCTTGGACCTTACCGGGTTACCTTC. The encoded protein is CASSLGPYRVTF.